This TCR beta chain was identified in a study of Graves' ophthalmopathy and Graves' hyperthyroidism. Germline CDR1 and CDR2: SGHVS and FQNEAQ. CDR3 size: 14 residues. Amplification of TCR beta CDR3 regions used RNA transcripts. The first-round RT-PCR employed HTBI primers together with the Qiagen OneStep RT-PCR kit. A multiplex PCR was then performed as the second round. Each CDR3 protein gets one entry after TCRdb re-called the multiplex PCR reads with MiXCR. The sample contains a few hundred thousand distinct CDR3 sequences, about 35% of which appear only once. Findings of the study overall: Stable hyperthyroidism and ophthalmopathy were told apart by a 13-signature model, which achieved around 88% sensitivity and around 80% specificity. Prediction of ophthalmopathy progression reached roughly 70% sensitivity and roughly 72% specificity.

Comment on this clonotype: What it recognizes is unknown.

The sequenced material came from peripheral blood or thyroid tissue (not recorded which). This TCR came from an adult man with Graves' hyperthyroidism. This chain links TRBV7-8 with TRBJ2-5; D perhaps matches TRBD1 (6 bases). The J call is uncertain, as TRBJ2-1 better fits the DNA end. The CDR3 DNA reads TGTGCCAGCAGTAGAGCTGGACAGTACAATGAGCAGTTCTTC. This encodes CASSRAGQYNEQFF.